The rows below give T cell receptor beta chains drawn from one sample of a study of a mutant IDH1 vaccine in newly diagnosed glioma. The assay was immunoSEQ multiplex PCR, and TCRdb's table has in-frame clones only and misses some. The repertoire holds over 55,000 clones, roughly 81% seen once, with about 4.9% in the top ten. These receptors are not linked to any known antigen. This material consisted of PBMCs, taken from a glioma patient whose treatment included an IDH1 peptide vaccine. The receptor source for this set is a man aged 40-49 years with glioma. The CDR3 runs from the conserved cysteine through the conserved F or W. D genes are given only for firm matches. Some rows have no size entry. The others give once, few or many, or a class for an expanded clone.

TRBJ2-7	TRBD2	TRBV5-4	-	TGTGCCAGCAGCCCGGGGGGCGGGAGGGCCTCCGAGCAGTACTTC	CASSPGGGRASEQYF
TRBJ2-2	-	TRBV4-3	many	TGCGCCAGCAGCCAAGATTCAGCCGGGGGAGTAGGGGAGCTGTTTTTT	CASSQDSAGGVGELFF
TRBJ2-7	TRBD1	TRBV5-1	-	TGCGCCAGCAGCGCAGGACAGGGGTACGAGCAGTACTTC	CASSAGQGYEQYF
TRBJ2-7	TRBD2	TRBV7-2	-	TGTGCCAGCAGCTTAGCTGCTAGCGGGAGTATCTACGAGCAGTACTTC	CASSLAASGSIYEQYF
TRBJ2-1	-	TRBV7-3	-	TGTGCCAGCAGCTTAGGTAGCGGCAACTCCTACAATGAGCAGTTCTTC	CASSLGSGNSYNEQFF
TRBJ1-2	TRBD1	TRBV7-2	once	TGTGCCAGCAGCTTCGTGACAGGGGCGAACTATGGCTACACCTTC	CASSFVTGANYGYTF
TRBJ1-2	-	TRBV4-3	-	TGCGCCAGCAGCCAAGTGCCAGGGGACTATGGCTACACCTTC	CASSQVPGDYGYTF
TRBJ2-7	-	TRBV9	-	TGTGCCAGCAGCGCGGACCCTGGGTACGAGCAGTACTTC	CASSADPGYEQYF
TRBJ2-5	TRBD2	TRBV6-6	-	TGTGCCAGCAGTTACTCGACTAGCGGGGTACAAGAGACCCAGTACTTC	CASSYSTSGVQETQYF
TRBJ2-3	-	TRBV27	-	TGTGCCAGCAGCCCCTCGAGGGGCCCCTATACGCAGTATTTT	CASSPSRGPYTQYF
TRBJ2-7	-	TRBV19	-	TGTGCCAGTAGTATACGGTGGTCTAGGGAGCAGTACTTC	CASSIRWSREQYF
TRBJ1-2	-	TRBV4-1	-	TGCGCCAGCAGCCAAGCGCGGGGGGACTATGGCTACACCTTC	CASSQARGDYGYTF
TRBJ1-3	-	TRBV27	-	TGTGCCAGCAGTTTAGGAGCCAGCTCTGGAAACACCATATATTTT	CASSLGASSGNTIYF
TRBJ2-1	-	TRBV2	-	TGTGCCAACCATGCAGGCCCCTACAATGAGCAGTTCTTC	CANHAGPYNEQFF
TRBJ1-5	TRBD1	TRBV19	-	TGTGCCAGTAGCTGGGACAGAGAAAGCAATCAGCCCCAGCATTTT	CASSWDRESNQPQHF
TRBJ2-1	-	TRBV5-3	-	TGTGCCAGAAGCTCCTCCCGGGGCGATGAGCAGTTCTTC	CARSSSRGDEQFF
TRBJ1-2	-	TRBV5-4	-	TGTGCCAGCAGCCTGGCGGGGCAGGGGATACACTATGGCTACACCTTC	CASSLAGQGIHYGYTF
TRBJ1-5	-	TRBV7-6	few	TGTGCCAGCAGCTTAGGACGGAATCAGCCCCAGCATTTT	CASSLGRNQPQHF
TRBJ2-4	TRBD1	TRBV2	-	TGTGCCAGCAGTCTCGGACAGGGGTCGAACATTCAGTACTTC	CASSLGQGSNIQYF
TRBJ2-3	TRBD1	TRBV10-3	-	TGTGCCATCAGTGAACTAAAGGGCAGGGGGCCATCAGATACGCAGTATTTT	CAISELKGRGPSDTQYF
TRBJ2-5	-	TRBV5-1	-	TGCGCCAGCAAGCCAGGGCCGGGGGAGACCCAGTACTTC	CASKPGPGETQYF
TRBJ2-6	-	TRBV2	-	TGTGCCAGCATTCCGACCTCTGGGGCCAACGTCCTGACTTTC	CASIPTSGANVLTF
TRBJ2-3	TRBD1	TRBV6-6	-	TGTGCCAGCAGTTACGGGGACAGGTCAGATACGCAGTATTTT	CASSYGDRSDTQYF
TRBJ2-1	TRBD2	TRBV11-2	-	TGTGCCAGCAGCTTATCGCTAGCGGAGCCCCCTTGGGATGAGCAGTTCTTC	CASSLSLAEPPWDEQFF
TRBJ2-1	TRBD1	TRBV9	-	TGTGCCAGCAACAGGGGTACCGTCAATGAGCAGTTCTTC	CASNRGTVNEQFF
TRBJ2-3	TRBD1	TRBV6-4	-	TGTGCCAGCAGCAAGGGACAGGGGGAAGGAGATACGCAGTATTTT	CASSKGQGEGDTQYF
TRBJ1-1	-	TRBV9	once	TGTGCCAGCAGCGCCACGGGGGCGGTTACTGAAGCTTTCTTT	CASSATGAVTEAFF
TRBJ2-1	-	TRBV6-1	few	TGTGCCAGCAGTGAAGGGGTGGGCTCCTACAATGAGCAGTTCTTC	CASSEGVGSYNEQFF
TRBJ2-7	-	TRBV15	-	TGTGCCACCAGCAACACGGGGTCGGCTTACGAGCAGTACTTC	CATSNTGSAYEQYF
TRBJ1-3	-	TRBV21-1	-	TGTGCCAGCAGCACCCGGAGGGCCCCTTACTCTGGAAACACCATATATTTT	CASSTRRAPYSGNTIYF
TRBJ1-5	-	TRBV2	-	TGTGCCAGTTCTACAGGGAACTATCAGCCCCAGCATTTT	CASSTGNYQPQHF
TRBJ1-2	-	TRBV5-6	-	TGTGCCAGCAGCTTGCAGGGGAACTATGGCTACACCTTC	CASSLQGNYGYTF
TRBJ2-7	TRBD2	TRBV5-6	-	TGTGCCAGCAGCTTTGGGCCCCTAGCGGGAGAAGGCGAGCAGTACTTC	CASSFGPLAGEGEQYF
TRBJ2-1	TRBD2	TRBV28	medium-sized	TGTGCCAGCATTAATAGGGGCTGGACTAGATCGAATGAGCAGTTCTTC	CASINRGWTRSNEQFF
TRBJ1-5	-	TRBV6-5	-	TGTGCCAGCAACATAGGGGATCAGCCCCAGCATTTT	CASNIGDQPQHF
TRBJ1-6	TRBD1	TRBV18	-	TGTGCCAGCTCACCACCGGGACAGTATAATTCACCCCTCCACTTT	CASSPPGQYNSPLHF
TRBJ2-5	TRBD1	TRBV19	-	TGTGCCAGTAGTAGGGGACAGTCCTTCGATGAGACCCAGTACTTC	CASSRGQSFDETQYF
TRBJ1-1	-	TRBV19	-	TGTGCCAGTAGTATAGAAGGGTTAGCCGAAGAAGCTTTCTTT	CASSIEGLAEEAFF
TRBJ2-5	TRBD1	TRBV7-2	-	TGTGCCAGCAGCTTAGGACAGGGGGCCCGAGAGACCCAGTACTTC	CASSLGQGARETQYF
TRBJ2-3	TRBD2	TRBV6-5	-	TGTGCCAGCAGCCTTACTAGCGGCCATTCAGATACGCAGTATTTT	CASSLTSGHSDTQYF
TRBJ2-2	-	TRBV27	-	TGTGCCAGCAGTTTGTTGCGGGGCCCCGGGGAGCTGTTTTTT	CASSLLRGPGELFF
TRBJ1-1	-	TRBV29-1	-	TGCAGCGCTGGGGGGAAATGGACTGAAGCTTTCTTT	CSAGGKWTEAFF
TRBJ1-1	-	TRBV6-5	few	TGTGCCAGCAGTGGCGACGGCCGGAACACTGAAGCTTTCTTT	CASSGDGRNTEAFF
TRBJ1-2	TRBD1	TRBV6-6	-	TGTGCCACTGAGGGACAGAACTATGGCTACACCTTC	CATEGQNYGYTF
TRBJ2-7	TRBD2	TRBV4-3	-	TGCGCCAGCAGCCAGGGGCTAGCGGGGGGGACCTACGAGCAGTACTTC	CASSQGLAGGTYEQYF
TRBJ1-5	TRBD1	TRBV6-6	-	TGTGCCAGCAGTCACGGGACAGCCTACAATCAGCCCCAGCATTTT	CASSHGTAYNQPQHF
TRBJ2-3	-	TRBV21-1	-	TGTGCCAGCAGCAACGCACTAGCGGGGGGGCCAAATACGCAGTATTTT	CASSNALAGGPNTQYF
TRBJ2-7	-	TRBV19	-	TGTGCCAGCCGACAGGTTTCGGGCGGCTACGAGCAGTACTTC	CASRQVSGGYEQYF
TRBJ2-5	-	TRBV5-1	-	TGCGCCAGCGCCTTAGGCAGGCAAGAGACCCAGTACTTC	CASALGRQETQYF
TRBJ2-4	-	TRBV7-8	-	TGTGCCAGCAGCTTACGACAAACTTCCCCTGCGCCTGCCAAAAACATTCAGTACTTC	CASSLRQTSPAPAKNIQYF
TRBJ2-1	-	TRBV6-5	-	TGTGCCAGCAGTTACTTTGCGGGGGCATACAATGAGCAGTTCTTC	CASSYFAGAYNEQFF
TRBJ1-1	-	TRBV5-6	-	TGTGCCAGCAGCTTAGGCCTTGAAGCTTTCTTT	CASSLGLEAFF
TRBJ1-2	-	TRBV6-4	-	TGTGCCAGCAGTGCGGTTAAGGTAAACTATGGCTACACCTTC	CASSAVKVNYGYTF
TRBJ1-6	-	TRBV7-9	-	TGTGCCAGCAGGGGATCACGGCGGAGCGATTCACCCCTCCACTTT	CASRGSRRSDSPLHF
TRBJ1-2	TRBD1	TRBV5-1	-	TGCGCCAGCAGCTTCGGCAGGGGGCAGGCTGGCTACACCTTC	CASSFGRGQAGYTF
TRBJ2-7	-	TRBV2	-	TGTGCCAGCAGTGAAGTAGGGGGTCACTACGAGCAGTACTTC	CASSEVGGHYEQYF
TRBJ1-5	-	TRBV7-2	-	TGTGCCAGCAGCTTATTTAAGGGTGGCAATCAGCCCCAGCATTTT	CASSLFKGGNQPQHF
TRBJ2-1	-	TRBV2	-	TGTGCCAGCAGTGAATCAACCAGACATTACGGCTCCTACAATGAGCAGTTCTTC	CASSESTRHYGSYNEQFF
TRBJ2-1	TRBD1	TRBV9	-	TGTGCCAGCAGCGTAGGGAGTTTGTCAGGGGGCAATGAGCAGTTCTTC	CASSVGSLSGGNEQFF
TRBJ1-1	-	TRBV19	few	TGTGCCAGTAGTACCCGCAGAACTGAAGCTTTCTTT	CASSTRRTEAFF